This TCR beta chain was sequenced during a study of cytotoxic CD8 clonotypes in ibrutinib-treated CLL. Study overall: The patients, about a dozen relapsed/refractory and fewer than 16 treatment-naive, included around 18 who were IGHV unmutated.

Here immunoSEQ multiplex PCR was the method, and the copy in TCRdb shows in-frame clones only, minus some. This sample carries about 50,000 clones, roughly three fifths of them seen once, and the ten largest clones take around 30%. This clone was detected only a few times. Its antigen is not known. Study outcomes and limitations: Increased clonality at ibrutinib response gave way to a return toward baseline at progression.

V was cut by 0 bases and J by 6 bases, with 17 bases left in between. The CDR3 has 17 amino acids. Germline CDR1 is MGHRA and CDR2 is YSYEKL. From cryopreserved PBMCs came approximately 1.9 micrograms of genomic DNA used for TCR beta libraries. The sequencing used PBMCs, collected after 24 months of ibrutinib treatment. The V and J genes are TRBV4-1 and TRBJ2-2; D might be TRBD2 (5 bases). The TCR sequence derives from a human donor with chronic lymphocytic leukemia. CDR3 protein: CASSQDAGRSLPGELFF. CDR3 coding DNA: TGCGCCAGCAGCCAAGATGCGGGCAGGTCCCTACCCGGGGAGCTGTTTTTT.